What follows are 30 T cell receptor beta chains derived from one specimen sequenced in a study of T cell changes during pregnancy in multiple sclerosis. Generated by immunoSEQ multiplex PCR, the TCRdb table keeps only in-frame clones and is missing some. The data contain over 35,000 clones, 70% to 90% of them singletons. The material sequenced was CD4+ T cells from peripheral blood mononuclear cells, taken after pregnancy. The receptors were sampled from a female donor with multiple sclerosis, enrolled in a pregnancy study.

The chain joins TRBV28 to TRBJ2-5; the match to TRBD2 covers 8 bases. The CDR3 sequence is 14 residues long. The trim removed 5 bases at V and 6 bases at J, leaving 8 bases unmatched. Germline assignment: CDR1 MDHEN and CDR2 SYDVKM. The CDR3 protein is CASSHSGTSKTQYF. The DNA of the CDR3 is TGTGCCAGCAGTCACTCCGGGACTAGTAAGACCCAGTACTTC.

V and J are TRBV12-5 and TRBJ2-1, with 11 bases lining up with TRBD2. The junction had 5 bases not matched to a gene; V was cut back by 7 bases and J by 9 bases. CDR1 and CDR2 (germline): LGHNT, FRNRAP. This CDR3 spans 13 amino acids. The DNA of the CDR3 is TGTGCTAGTGTTCCTAGCGGGGGGCTTGAGCAGTTCTTC. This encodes CASVPSGGLEQFF.

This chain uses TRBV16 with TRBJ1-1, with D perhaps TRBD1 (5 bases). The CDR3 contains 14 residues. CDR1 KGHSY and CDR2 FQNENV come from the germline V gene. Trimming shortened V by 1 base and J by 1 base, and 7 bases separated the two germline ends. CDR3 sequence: CASSQLGPNTEAFF. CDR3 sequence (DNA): TGTGCCAGCAGCCAATTGGGGCCGAACACTGAAGCTTTCTTT.

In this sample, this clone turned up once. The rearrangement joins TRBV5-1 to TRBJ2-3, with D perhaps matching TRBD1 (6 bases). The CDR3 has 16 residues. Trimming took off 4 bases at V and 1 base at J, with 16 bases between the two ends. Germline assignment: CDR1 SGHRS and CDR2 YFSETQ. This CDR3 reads CASSIPGQIRTDTQYF. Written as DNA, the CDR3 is TGCGCCAGCAGCATCCCGGGACAAATCCGCACAGATACGCAGTATTTT.

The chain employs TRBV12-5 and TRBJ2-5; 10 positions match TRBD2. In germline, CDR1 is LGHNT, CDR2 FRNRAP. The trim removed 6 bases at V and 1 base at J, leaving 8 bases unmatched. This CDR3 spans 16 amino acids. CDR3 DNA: TGTGCTAGTGGCTTTTCTAGCGGGAGTTCCCAAGAGACCCAGTACTTC. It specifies CASGFSSGSSQETQYF.

This CDR3 reads CASSFREGQPQHF. The CDR3 nucleotides are TGTGCCAGCAGTTTCCGGGAGGGCCAGCCCCAGCATTTT. The rearrangement links TRBV7-2 to TRBJ1-5; no firm D call. Germline V lookup: CDR1 SGHTA, CDR2 FQGNSA. The CDR3 runs to 13 residues. V was trimmed by 6 bases and J by 7 bases, leaving 13 bases between them.

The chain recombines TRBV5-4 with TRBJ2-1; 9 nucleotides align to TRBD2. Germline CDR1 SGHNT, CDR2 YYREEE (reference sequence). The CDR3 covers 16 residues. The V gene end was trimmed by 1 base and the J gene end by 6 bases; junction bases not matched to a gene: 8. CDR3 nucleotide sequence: TGTGCCAGCAGCTTGAGGGCGGGGGGGCCTTTCAATGAGCAGTTCTTC. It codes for CASSLRAGGPFNEQFF.

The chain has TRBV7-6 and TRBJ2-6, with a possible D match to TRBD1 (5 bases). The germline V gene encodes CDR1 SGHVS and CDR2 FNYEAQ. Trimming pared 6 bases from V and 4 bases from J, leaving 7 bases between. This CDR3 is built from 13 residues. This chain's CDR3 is CASRGRGANVLTF. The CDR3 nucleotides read TGTGCCAGCAGGGGGCGCGGGGCCAACGTCCTGACTTTC.

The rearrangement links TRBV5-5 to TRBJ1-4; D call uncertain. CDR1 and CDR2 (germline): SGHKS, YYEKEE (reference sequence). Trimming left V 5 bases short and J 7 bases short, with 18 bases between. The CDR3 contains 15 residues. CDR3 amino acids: CASRNRMEWSEKLFF. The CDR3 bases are TGTGCCAGCAGGAACCGGATGGAGTGGAGTGAAAAACTGTTTTTT.

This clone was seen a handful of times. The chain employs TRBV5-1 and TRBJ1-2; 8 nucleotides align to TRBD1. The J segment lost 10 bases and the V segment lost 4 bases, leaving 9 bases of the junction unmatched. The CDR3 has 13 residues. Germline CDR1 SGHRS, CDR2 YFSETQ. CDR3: CASSLGQGMVYTF. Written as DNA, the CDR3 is TGCGCCAGCAGCCTCGGACAGGGAATGGTCTACACCTTC.

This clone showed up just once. CDR3 sequence reads: CASSLERLDNSPLHF. The CDR3, as DNA: TGTGCCAGCAGCTTAGAGAGATTAGATAATTCACCCCTCCACTTT. This chain joins TRBV7-9 and TRBJ1-6; unclear D gene. Trimming shortened V by 1 base and J by 5 bases, and 9 bases separated the two germline ends. The CDR3 sequence is 15 residues long. The germline gives CDR1 SEHNR, CDR2 FQNEAQ (reference sequence).

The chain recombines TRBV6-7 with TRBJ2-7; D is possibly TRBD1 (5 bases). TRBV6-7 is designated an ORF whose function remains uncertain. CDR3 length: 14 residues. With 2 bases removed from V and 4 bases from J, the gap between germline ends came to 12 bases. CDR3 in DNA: TGTGCCAGCAGTTACGGGGCGGACGCTTACGAGCAGTACTTC. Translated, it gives CASSYGADAYEQYF.

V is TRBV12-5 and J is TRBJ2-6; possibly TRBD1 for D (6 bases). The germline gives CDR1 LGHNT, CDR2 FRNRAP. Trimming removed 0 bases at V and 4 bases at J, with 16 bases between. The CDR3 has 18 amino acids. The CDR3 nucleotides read TGTGCTAGTGGTTTGGTACTAGGACAGCAAACCGGGGCCAACGTCCTGACTTTC. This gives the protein CASGLVLGQQTGANVLTF.

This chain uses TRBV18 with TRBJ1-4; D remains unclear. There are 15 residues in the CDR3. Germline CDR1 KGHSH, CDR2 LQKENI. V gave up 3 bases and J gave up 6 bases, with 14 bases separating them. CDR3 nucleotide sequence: TGTGCCAGCTCACCCCGGGCGGGGTCGGATGAAAAACTGTTTTTT. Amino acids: CASSPRAGSDEKLFF.

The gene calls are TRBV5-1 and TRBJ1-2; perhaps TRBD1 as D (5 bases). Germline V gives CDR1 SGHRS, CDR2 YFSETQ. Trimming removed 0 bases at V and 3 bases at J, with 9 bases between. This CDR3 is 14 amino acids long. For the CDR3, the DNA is TGCGCCAGCAGCTTGGCCACAGGCGACTATGGCTACACCTTC. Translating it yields CASSLATGDYGYTF.

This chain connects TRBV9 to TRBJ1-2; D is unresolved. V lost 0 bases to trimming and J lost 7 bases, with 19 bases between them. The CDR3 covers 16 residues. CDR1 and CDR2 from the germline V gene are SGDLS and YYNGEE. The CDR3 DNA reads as TGTGCCAGCAGCGTAGTTCGGGATGGTTGGGGTAGTGGCTACACCTTC. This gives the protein CASSVVRDGWGSGYTF.

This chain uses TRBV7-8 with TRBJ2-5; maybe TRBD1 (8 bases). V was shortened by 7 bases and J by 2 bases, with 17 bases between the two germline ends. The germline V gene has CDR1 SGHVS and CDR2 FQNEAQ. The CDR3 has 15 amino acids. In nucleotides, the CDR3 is TGTGCCAGCAACAGGGGGGGGGCGGATCAAGAGACCCAGTACTTC. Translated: CASNRGGADQETQYF.

The CDR3 sequence is CASSLSGFQPQHF. The CDR3 DNA follows: TGTGCCAGCAGCTTGTCTGGCTTTCAGCCCCAGCATTTT. The chain couples TRBV7-2 to TRBJ1-5; the D is unclear. CDR1 and CDR2 from the germline V gene are SGHTA and FQGNSA. The CDR3 consists of 13 residues. V was trimmed by 3 bases and J by 6 bases, leaving 9 bases between them.

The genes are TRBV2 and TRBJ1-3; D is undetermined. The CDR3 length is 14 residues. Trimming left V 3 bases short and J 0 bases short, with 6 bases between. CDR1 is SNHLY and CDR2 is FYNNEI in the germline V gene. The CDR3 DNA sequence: TGTGCCAGCAGTGATATAGTCTCTGGAAACACCATATATTTT. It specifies CASSDIVSGNTIYF.

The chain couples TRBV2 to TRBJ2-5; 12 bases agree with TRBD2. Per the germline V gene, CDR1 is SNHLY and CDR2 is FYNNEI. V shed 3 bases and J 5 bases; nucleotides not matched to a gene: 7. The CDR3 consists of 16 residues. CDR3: CASSELAGGRRETQYF. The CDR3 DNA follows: TGTGCCAGCAGTGAGCTAGCGGGGGGGCGGCGGGAGACCCAGTACTTC.

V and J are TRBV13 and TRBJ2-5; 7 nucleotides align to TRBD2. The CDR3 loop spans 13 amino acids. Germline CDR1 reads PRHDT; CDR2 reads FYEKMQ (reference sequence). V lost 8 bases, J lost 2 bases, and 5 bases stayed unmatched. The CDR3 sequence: CASARGDQETQYF. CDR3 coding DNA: TGTGCCAGCGCACGGGGGGATCAAGAGACCCAGTACTTC.

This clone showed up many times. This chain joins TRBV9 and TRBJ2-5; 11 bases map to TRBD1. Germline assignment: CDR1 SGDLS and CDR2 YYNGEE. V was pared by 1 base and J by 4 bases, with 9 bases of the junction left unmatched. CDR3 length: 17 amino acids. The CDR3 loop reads CASSVTGTGGGRETQYF. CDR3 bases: TGTGCCAGCAGCGTAACCGGGACAGGGGGGGGACGAGAGACCCAGTACTTC. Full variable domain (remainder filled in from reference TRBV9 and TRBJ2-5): DSGVTQTPKHLITATGQRVTLRCSPRSGDLSVYWYQQSLDQGLQFLIQYYNGEERAKGNILERFSAQQFPDLHSELNLSSLELGDSALYFCASSVTGTGGGRETQYFGPGTRLLVL.

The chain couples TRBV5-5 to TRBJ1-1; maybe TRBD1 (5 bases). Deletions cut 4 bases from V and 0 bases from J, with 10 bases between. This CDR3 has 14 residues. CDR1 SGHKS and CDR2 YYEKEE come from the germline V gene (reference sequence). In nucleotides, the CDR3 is TGTGCCAGCAGCCTGGGGCAGATGAACACTGAAGCTTTCTTT. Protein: CASSLGQMNTEAFF. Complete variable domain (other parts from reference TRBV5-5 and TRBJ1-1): DAGVTQSPTHLIKTRGQQVTLRCSPISGHKSVSWYQQVLGQGPQFIFQYYEKEERGRGNFPDRFSARQFPNYSSELNVNALLLGDSALYLCASSLGQMNTEAFFGQGTRLTVV.

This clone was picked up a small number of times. The CDR3 reads CASRATGDKAFF. CDR3 bases: TGTGCCAGTAGGGCGACGGGGGATAAAGCTTTCTTT. V gene TRBV19 combines with J gene TRBJ1-1; D perhaps matches TRBD1 (5 bases). This CDR3 comprises 12 residues. V lost 6 bases to trimming and J lost 9 bases, with 14 bases between them. Germline assignment: CDR1 LNHDA and CDR2 SQIVND (reference sequence).

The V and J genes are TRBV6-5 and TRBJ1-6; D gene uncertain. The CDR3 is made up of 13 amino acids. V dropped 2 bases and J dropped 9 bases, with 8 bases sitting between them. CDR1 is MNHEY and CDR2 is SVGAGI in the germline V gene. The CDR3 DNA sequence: TGTGCCAGCAGTTACGGCTGGGCTTCACCCCTCCACTTT. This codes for CASSYGWASPLHF.

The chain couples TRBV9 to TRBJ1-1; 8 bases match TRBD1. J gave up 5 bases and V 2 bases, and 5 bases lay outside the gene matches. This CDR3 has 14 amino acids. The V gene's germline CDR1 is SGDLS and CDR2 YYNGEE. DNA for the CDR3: TGTGCCAGCAGCGTCAGGGGGCAGGGAACTGAAGCTTTCTTT. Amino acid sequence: CASSVRGQGTEAFF.

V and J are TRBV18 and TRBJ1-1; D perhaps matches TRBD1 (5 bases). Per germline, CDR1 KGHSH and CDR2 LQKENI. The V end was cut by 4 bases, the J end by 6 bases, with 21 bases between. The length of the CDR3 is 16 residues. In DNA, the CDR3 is TGTGCCAGCTCACTTTTCGACAGCGCCAGCTCAGCTGAAGCTTTCTTT. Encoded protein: CASSLFDSASSAEAFF. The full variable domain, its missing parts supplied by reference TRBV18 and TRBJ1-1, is NAGVMQNPRHLVRRRGQEARLRCSPMKGHSHVYWYRQLPEEGLKFMVYLQKENIIDESGMPKERFSAEFPKEGPSILRIQQVVRGDSAAYFCASSLFDSASSAEAFFGQGTRLTVV.

This CDR3 is CASSDYALGDYEQYF. DNA for the CDR3: TGCGCCAGCAGTGACTATGCGCTCGGGGACTACGAGCAGTACTTC. The chain combines TRBV10-1 with TRBJ2-7; the D gene is possibly TRBD2 (5 bases). Germline CDR1 is WNHNN and CDR2 is SYGVQD (reference sequence). Trimming took off 3 bases at V and 3 bases at J, with 15 bases between the two ends. The CDR3 consists of 15 residues.

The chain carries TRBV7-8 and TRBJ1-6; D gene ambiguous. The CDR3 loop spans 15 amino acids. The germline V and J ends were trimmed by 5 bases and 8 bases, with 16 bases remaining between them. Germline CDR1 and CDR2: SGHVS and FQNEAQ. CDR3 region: CASSPREGLDSPLHF. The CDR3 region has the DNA TGTGCCAGCAGCCCTAGAGAGGGTTTGGATTCACCCCTCCACTTT.

This chain's CDR3 is CASSSLVTDTQYF. In DNA form, the CDR3 reads TGTGCCAGCAGCTCCCTCGTAACAGATACGCAGTATTTT. The chain has TRBV7-3 and TRBJ2-3; no clear D. Trimming left V 4 bases short and J 3 bases short, with 8 bases between. Germline CDR1 SGHTA, CDR2 FQGTGA. This CDR3 spans 13 amino acids.